This is a list of T cell receptor beta chains from one sample in a study of T cells in Graves' hyperthyroidism and ophthalmopathy. TCRdb reanalysed the multiplex PCR reads using MiXCR and keeps one entry per CDR3 protein. The profile covers approximately 400,000 distinct CDR3 sequences, with around 15% appearing a single time and approximately 29% taken by the ten largest. Material: blood. Every receptor here comes from a man aged 50-60 years with Graves' ophthalmopathy. The CDR3 runs from the conserved cysteine through the conserved F or W. The D gene is left open where the match is weak. The size of a clone is reported for some rows only, either as once, few or many, or as a class for expanded clones.

TRBV29-1	few	TRBJ2-1	TRBD2	CSEKAAGVDNEQFF	TGCAGCGAAAAGGCGGCGGGAGTTGATAATGAGCAGTTCTTC
TRBV7-6	many	TRBJ2-1	NA	CASSRQGSYNEQFF	TGTGCCAGCAGTCGGCAGGGGTCCTACAATGAGCAGTTCTTC
TRBV20-1	many	TRBJ2-5	TRBD2	CSARPGLALLRGETQYF	TGCAGTGCTAGGCCGGGACTAGCTTTACTTCGGGGAGAGACCCAGTACTTC
TRBV2	NA	TRBJ2-3	NA	CASSEGLAQHTDTQYF	TGTGCCAGCAGTGAGGGGCTAGCGCAACACACAGATACGCAGTATTTT
TRBV6-2/TRBV6-3	many	TRBJ2-5	NA	CASSYSSQRRGETQYF	TGTGCCAGCAGTTACTCGTCCCAGCGGAGGGGTGAGACCCAGTACTTC
TRBV10-3	many	TRBJ1-1	TRBD1	CAISESDRGNTEAFF	TGTGCCATCAGTGAGTCGGACAGGGGGAACACTGAAGCTTTCTTT
TRBV27	many	TRBJ1-1	TRBD1	CASSAQGGITEAFF	TGTGCCAGCAGTGCACAGGGGGGGATCACTGAAGCTTTCTTT
TRBV25-1	few	TRBJ2-7	NA	CASSETGWAYEQYF	TGTGCCAGCAGTGAGACAGGTTGGGCCTACGAGCAGTACTTC
TRBV29-1	NA	TRBJ2-2	NA	CSVGVGGPGELFF	TGCAGCGTCGGGGTGGGGGGACCCGGGGAGCTGTTTTTT
TRBV12-3/TRBV12-4	many	TRBJ2-2	TRBD1	CASRTGGTGELFF	TGTGCCAGTCGGACAGGGGGTACCGGGGAGCTGTTTTTT
TRBV2	few	TRBJ2-3	TRBD2	CASKPLAGGSTDTQYF	TGTGCCAGCAAACCCCTAGCGGGAGGGAGCACAGATACGCAGTATTTT
TRBV2	many	TRBJ2-1	TRBD1	CASSALGQGRNEQFF	TGTGCCAGCAGTGCGCTAGGACAGGGGAGAAATGAGCAGTTCTTC
TRBV20-1	many	TRBJ2-3	TRBD1	CSILGDRGADTQYF	TGCAGTATCCTCGGGGACAGGGGTGCAGATACGCAGTATTTT
TRBV19	NA	TRBJ2-7	NA	CASSSGSGLAEQYF	TGTGCCAGTAGTTCCGGTTCAGGGTTAGCCGAGCAGTACTTC
TRBV5-1	NA	TRBJ1-4	NA	CASSSMTTNEKLFF	TGCGCCAGCAGCTCGATGACAACTAATGAAAAACTGTTTTTT
TRBV5-4	NA	TRBJ1-1	NA	CASSLGMEGRTGTEAFF	TGTGCCAGCAGCTTGGGGATGGAGGGGCGTACCGGCACTGAAGCTTTCTTT
TRBV5-1	many	TRBJ2-3	TRBD2	CASERLAGLTDTQYF	TGCGCCAGCGAAAGACTAGCGGGGCTCACAGATACGCAGTATTTT
TRBV20-1	many	TRBJ2-5	NA	CSALSPLTETQYF	TGCAGCGCTCTCAGCCCCCTCACCGAGACCCAGTACTTC
TRBV9	many	TRBJ2-7	TRBD1	CASSTRTGGFGEQYF	TGTGCCAGCAGCACCAGGACAGGGGGCTTTGGTGAGCAGTACTTC
TRBV19	few	TRBJ1-3	NA	CASSTQGVVLSGNTIYF	TGTGCCAGTAGTACCCAAGGGGTGGTCCTCTCTGGAAACACCATATATTTT
TRBV2	many	TRBJ2-3	NA	CASSEALTGTQYF	TGTGCCAGCAGTGAGGCTCTGACGGGGACGCAGTATTTT
TRBV20-1	few	TRBJ2-5	TRBD1	CSAAAALFDRGRETQYF	TGCAGTGCGGCCGCCGCCCTTTTCGACAGGGGGAGAGAGACCCAGTACTTC
TRBV29-1	many	TRBJ2-3	NA	CSVEWAGWGNTQYF	TGCAGCGTTGAATGGGCAGGATGGGGGAATACGCAGTATTTT
TRBV29-1	NA	TRBJ2-7	NA	CSAWTSGYEQYF	TGCAGCGCCTGGACGTCCGGCTACGAGCAGTACTTC
TRBV5-1	NA	TRBJ2-3	TRBD2	CASSLELAGGADTQYF	TGCGCCAGCAGCTTGGAGTTAGCGGGAGGCGCTGATACGCAGTATTTT
TRBV6-5	many	TRBJ2-7	TRBD2	CASSYRASGRYEQYF	TGTGCCAGCAGTTACCGGGCTAGCGGGAGATACGAGCAGTACTTC
TRBV6-5	NA	TRBJ2-4	NA	CASSYSTQGIAKNIQYF	TGTGCCAGCAGTTACTCAACTCAGGGGATAGCCAAAAACATTCAGTACTTC
TRBV28	many	TRBJ1-5	TRBD1	CASIRQGASNQPQHF	TGTGCCAGCATTCGACAGGGGGCTAGCAATCAGCCCCAGCATTTT
TRBV5-1	many	TRBJ2-3	NA	CASSLPFNAPLTDTQYF	TGCGCCAGCAGCTTGCCCTTTAACGCGCCCCTTACAGATACGCAGTATTTT
TRBV11-2	many	TRBJ2-7	TRBD1	CASSTILGQGNYEQYF	TGTGCCAGCAGCACCATACTAGGACAGGGGAACTACGAGCAGTACTTC
TRBV5-1	NA	TRBJ2-5	NA	CASSLGFGAEQETQYF	TGCGCCAGCAGCTTGGGATTTGGGGCAGAACAAGAGACCCAGTACTTC
TRBV11-2	many	TRBJ2-7	TRBD2	CASSPWTSEVSYEQYF	TGTGCCAGCAGCCCTTGGACTAGCGAGGTATCCTACGAGCAGTACTTC
TRBV29-1	few	TRBJ1-1	NA	CSVSTLGESVAFF	TGCAGCGTCTCGACCCTGGGGGAGAGTGTAGCTTTCTTT
TRBV30	many	TRBJ1-5	TRBD1	CAWRDGQAGNQPQHF	TGTGCCTGGAGAGATGGACAGGCGGGCAATCAGCCCCAGCATTTT
TRBV5-8	many	TRBJ2-1	TRBD2	CASSLKSGRAFRAYNEQFF	TGTGCCAGCAGCTTGAAGAGCGGGAGGGCCTTTAGAGCCTACAATGAGCAGTTCTTC
TRBV20-1	NA	TRBJ2-3	NA	CSASGTRRESTDTQYF	TGCAGTGCTAGTGGGACACGGCGAGAAAGCACAGATACGCAGTATTTT
TRBV28	many	TRBJ1-1	NA	CASSRISGNTEAFF	TGTGCCAGCAGTCGAATTTCAGGGAACACTGAAGCTTTCTTT
TRBV20-1	many	TRBJ2-7	NA	CSARDGLLRGEQYF	TGCAGTGCTAGAGATGGACTTCTTAGGGGTGAGCAGTACTTC
TRBV3-1	many	TRBJ1-1	TRBD1	CASSRTGGFTEAFF	TGTGCCAGCAGCCGAACAGGGGGCTTTACTGAAGCTTTCTTT
TRBV2	many	TRBJ1-2	NA	CASSATDRNYGYTF	TGTGCCAGCAGTGCCACGGACAGAAACTATGGCTACACCTTC
TRBV24-1	many	TRBJ2-6	NA	CATSDFQGPGANVLTF	TGTGCCACCAGTGATTTTCAGGGGCCTGGGGCCAACGTCCTGACTTTC
TRBV19	NA	TRBJ2-7	NA	CASSSSRSSYEQYF	TGTGCCAGTAGTTCGAGCCGTAGCTCCTACGAGCAGTACTTC
TRBV7-9	few	TRBJ2-7	TRBD2	CASSLVSSGGHEQYF	TGTGCCAGCAGCTTAGTTTCTAGCGGGGGACACGAGCAGTACTTC
TRBV12-3/TRBV12-4	many	TRBJ2-7	TRBD2	CASSTGLAIYEQYF	TGTGCCAGCAGTACGGGACTAGCGATCTACGAGCAGTACTTC
TRBV2	many	TRBJ2-7	TRBD2	CAVRTSGYEQYF	TGTGCCGTTCGGACTAGCGGGTACGAGCAGTACTTC
TRBV24-1	few	TRBJ2-1	TRBD1	CATSKGQGARDEQFF	TGTGCCACCAGCAAAGGACAGGGGGCGCGTGATGAGCAGTTCTTC
TRBV7-3	NA	TRBJ2-1	NA	CASSNTGNEQFF	TGTGCCAGCAGCAATACAGGGAATGAGCAGTTCTTC
TRBV27	many	TRBJ2-7	NA	CASSPRPGGHRTYEQYF	TGTGCCAGCAGTCCCCGGCCGGGGGGACACCGAACCTACGAGCAGTACTTC
TRBV11-3	many	TRBJ2-1	NA	CASSTQRSEQFF	TGTGCCAGCAGCACCCAGAGGAGTGAGCAGTTCTTC
TRBV25-1	few	TRBJ1-1	NA	CASSESFAGAEAFF	TGTGCCAGCAGTGAATCGTTTGCAGGGGCGGAAGCTTTCTTT
TRBV27	NA	TRBJ1-6	NA	CASSLNLQGSSYNSPLHF	TGTGCCAGCAGTTTAAACCTTCAGGGGAGCTCCTATAATTCACCCCTCCACTTT
TRBV28	NA	TRBJ2-5	TRBD1	CASSGTGQQGTQYF	TGTGCCAGCAGTGGGACAGGGCAACAAGGGACCCAGTACTTC
TRBV28	many	TRBJ2-3	NA	CASSFSLPRTDTQYF	TGTGCCAGCAGTTTTTCCCTTCCCCGCACAGATACGCAGTATTTT
TRBV3-1	many	TRBJ2-7	NA	CASSQDLSVSSYEQYF	TGTGCCAGCAGCCAAGACCTCAGCGTTAGCTCCTACGAGCAGTACTTC